This T cell receptor beta chain was documented in a study of OX40 agonist ivuxolimab in advanced cancers. Across the whole study: Hepatocellular carcinoma, melanoma, renal cell or head and neck cancer occurred in dose-escalation patients. Past anti-PD-1, anti-PD-L1 or anti-CTLA-4 therapy was accepted, and roughly 40% had received some.

Points from the study as a whole: The average count of expanded clones was higher among CD8+ T cells than among CD4+.

The length of the CDR3 is 16 residues. The V gene's germline CDR1 is SGHVS and CDR2 FNYEAQ. Trimming cost V 0 bases and J 5 bases, with 16 bases left between them. This clone showed up just a few times. Its antigen is currently unknown. Repertoires were generated with immunoSEQ multiplex PCR, while TCRdb's copy carries only in-frame clones and drops some. In the table there are about 64,000 clones, about 88% of which are singletons. This material consisted of CD4+ or CD8+ T cells sorted from blood, taken in a trial of the OX40 agonist ivuxolimab. The chain couples TRBV7-6 to TRBJ2-5; TRBD1 might be the D (5 bases). The sequence was obtained from an adult with an advanced solid tumor such as melanoma, head and neck, liver or kidney cancer. CDR3 DNA: TGTGCCAGCAGCTTAGCAGGGGCGAAATTCCTGGAGACCCAGTACTTC. It codes for CASSLAGAKFLETQYF.